This entry is about one TCR beta chain. Authors' methods: Nucleated cell counts were estimated from reference gene primer amplification. Generated by immunoSEQ multiplex PCR, the TCRdb table keeps only in-frame clones and is missing some. V, J and clone size reflect that table, while D and trimming were determined from the DNA. The sample shows 250,000 to 300,000 clones, roughly 87% of them seen only once. This record comes from a study of blood T cell repertoires in COVID-19. As for the study in general: Nucleic acid was either cDNA or gDNA, and it came from T cells, B-cell-depleted T cells, or PBMCs.

The CDR3 runs to 17 residues. Germline values: CDR1 SGHNT, CDR2 YYREEE (reference sequence). The V segment lost 4 bases and the J segment 6 bases; nucleotides outside the gene matches: 16. The clonotype originates from a woman under 40 who had recovered from COVID-19. The chain has TRBV5-4 and TRBJ2-7; 10 bases fit TRBD1. The sample comprised PBMCs or T cells enriched from blood (not recorded which). CDR3 DNA: TGTGCCAGCAGCCGCGACATTGGGACAGGGGCCTTACGCGAGCAGTACTTC. Translated: CASSRDIGTGALREQYF.